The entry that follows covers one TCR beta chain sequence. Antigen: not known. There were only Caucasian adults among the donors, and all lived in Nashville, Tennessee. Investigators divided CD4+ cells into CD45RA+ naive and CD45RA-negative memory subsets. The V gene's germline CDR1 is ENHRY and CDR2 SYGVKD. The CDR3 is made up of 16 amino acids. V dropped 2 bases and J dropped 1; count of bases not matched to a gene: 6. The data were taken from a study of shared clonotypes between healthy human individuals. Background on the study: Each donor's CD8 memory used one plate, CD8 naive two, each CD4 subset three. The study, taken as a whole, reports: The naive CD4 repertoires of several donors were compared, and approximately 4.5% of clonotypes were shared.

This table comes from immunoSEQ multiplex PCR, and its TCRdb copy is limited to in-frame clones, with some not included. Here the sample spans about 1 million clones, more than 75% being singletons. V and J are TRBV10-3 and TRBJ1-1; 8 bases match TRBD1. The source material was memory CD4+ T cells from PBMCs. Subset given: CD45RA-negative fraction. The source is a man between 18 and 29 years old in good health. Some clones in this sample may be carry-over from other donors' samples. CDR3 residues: CAISERQGARNTEAFF. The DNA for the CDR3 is TGTGCCATCAGTGAGCGTCAGGGGGCAAGGAACACTGAAGCTTTCTTT.